The sequence of this T cell receptor beta chain was determined in a study of vaccination effects on CD4 cells after COVID-19. Study in general: Early after vaccination, and again late, a few convalescent patients were sampled. Following the second dose by a median of 72 days, the post-vaccine samples were obtained.

Ahead of sequencing, the ViraFEST assay grew antigen-specific CD4+ T cells using viral peptide pools. CD4+ T cells were isolated after around 10 days of culture. PCR-confirmed SARS-CoV-2 infection occurred in the person between March and December 2020. As their vaccination, participants received two doses of either BNT162b2 or mRNA-1273. Half the medium was replaced with IL-2 medium on days 3 and 7. Study observations and caveats: Whether induced by infection or by vaccine, clones showed marked clonal contraction late after vaccination.

Comment on this clone: Its target is not known.

This CDR3 comprises 16 residues. Germline trimming cut 3 bases from V and 1 base from J; bases unmatched to any gene: 1. The germline V gene has CDR1 MNHEY and CDR2 SVGAGI. Only in-frame clones appear in the TCRdb table, and some are missing; sequencing was by immunoSEQ multiplex PCR. Seen here are about 17,000 clones, approximately 82% observed once, and the top ten hold approximately 20%. The source was CD4+ T cells from PBMCs cultured with SARS-CoV-2 spike peptides, collected after COVID-19 vaccination. The chain has TRBV6-5 and TRBJ2-5; 14 bases are shared with TRBD2. This receptor was identified in a human donor who had a prior SARS-CoV-2 infection. The CDR3 region has the DNA TGTGCCAGCAGTTATGGACTAGCGGGGGGCCAAGAGACCCAGTACTTC. Translating gives CASSYGLAGGQETQYF.